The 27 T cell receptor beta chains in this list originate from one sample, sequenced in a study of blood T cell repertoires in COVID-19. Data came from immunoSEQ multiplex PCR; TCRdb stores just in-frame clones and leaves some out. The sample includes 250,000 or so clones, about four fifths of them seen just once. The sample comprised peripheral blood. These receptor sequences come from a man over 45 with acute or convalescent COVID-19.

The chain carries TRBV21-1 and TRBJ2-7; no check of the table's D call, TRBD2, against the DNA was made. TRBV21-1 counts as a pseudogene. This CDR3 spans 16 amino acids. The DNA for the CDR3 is TGTGCCCTCAAGGGGCCGACTAGCGGGAGTCGAAACGAGCAGTACTTC. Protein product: CALKGPTSGSRNEQYF.

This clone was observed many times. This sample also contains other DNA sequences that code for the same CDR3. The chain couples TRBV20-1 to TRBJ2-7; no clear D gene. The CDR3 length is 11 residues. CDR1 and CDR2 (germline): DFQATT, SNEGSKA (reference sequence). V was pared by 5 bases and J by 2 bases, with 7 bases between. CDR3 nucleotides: TGCAGTGCTTTGGCAGCCTACGAGCAGTACTTC. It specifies CSALAAYEQYF.

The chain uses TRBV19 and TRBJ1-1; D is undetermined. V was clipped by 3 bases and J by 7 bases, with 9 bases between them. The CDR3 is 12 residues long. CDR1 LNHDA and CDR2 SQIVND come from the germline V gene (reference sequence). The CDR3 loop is CASSIWEREAFF. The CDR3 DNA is TGTGCCAGTAGTATCTGGGAGCGTGAAGCTTTCTTT.

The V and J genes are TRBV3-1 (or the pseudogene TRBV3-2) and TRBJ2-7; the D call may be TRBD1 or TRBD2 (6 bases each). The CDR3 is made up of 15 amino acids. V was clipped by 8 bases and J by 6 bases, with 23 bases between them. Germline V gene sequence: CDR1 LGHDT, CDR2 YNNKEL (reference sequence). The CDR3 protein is CASRKGGQPLSEQYF. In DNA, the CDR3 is TGTGCCAGCCGCAAAGGGGGGCAGCCGCTCTCCGAGCAGTACTTC.

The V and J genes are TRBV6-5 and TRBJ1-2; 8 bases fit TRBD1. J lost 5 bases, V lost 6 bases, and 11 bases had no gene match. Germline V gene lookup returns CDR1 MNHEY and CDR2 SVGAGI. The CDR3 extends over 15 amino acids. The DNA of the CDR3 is TGTGCCAGCAGACCCTCCGTCGACAGGGGATATGGCTACACCTTC. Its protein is CASRPSVDRGYGYTF.

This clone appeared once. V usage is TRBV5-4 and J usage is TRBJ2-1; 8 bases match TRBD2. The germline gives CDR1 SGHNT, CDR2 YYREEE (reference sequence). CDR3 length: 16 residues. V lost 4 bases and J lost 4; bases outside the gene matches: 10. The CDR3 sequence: CASSISGTRGYNEQFF. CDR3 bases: TGTGCCAGCAGCATCTCCGGGACTAGAGGTTACAATGAGCAGTTCTTC.

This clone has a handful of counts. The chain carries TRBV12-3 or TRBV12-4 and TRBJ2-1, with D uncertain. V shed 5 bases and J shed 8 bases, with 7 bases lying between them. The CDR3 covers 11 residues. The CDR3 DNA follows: TGTGCCAGCAGTCCCCGGGATGAGCAGTTCTTC. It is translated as CASSPRDEQFF.

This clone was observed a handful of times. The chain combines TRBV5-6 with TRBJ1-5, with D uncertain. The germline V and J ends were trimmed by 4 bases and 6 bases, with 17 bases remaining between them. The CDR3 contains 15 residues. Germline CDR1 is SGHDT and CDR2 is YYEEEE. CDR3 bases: TGTGCCAGCAGCATCAGATCGGGAGTTGTTCAGCCCCAGCATTTT. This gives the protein CASSIRSGVVQPQHF.

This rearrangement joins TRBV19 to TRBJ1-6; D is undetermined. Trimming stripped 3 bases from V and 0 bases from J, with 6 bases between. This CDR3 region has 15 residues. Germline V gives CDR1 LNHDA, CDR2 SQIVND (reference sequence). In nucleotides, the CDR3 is TGTGCCAGTAGTATCGCCAGCTCCTATAATTCACCCCTCCACTTT. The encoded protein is CASSIASSYNSPLHF.

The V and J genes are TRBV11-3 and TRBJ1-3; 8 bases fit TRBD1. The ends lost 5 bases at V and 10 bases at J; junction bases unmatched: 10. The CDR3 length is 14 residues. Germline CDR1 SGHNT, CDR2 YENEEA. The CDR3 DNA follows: TGTGCCAGCAGCCCACCCGGACAGGGAGGGACCATATATTTT. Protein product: CASSPPGQGGTIYF. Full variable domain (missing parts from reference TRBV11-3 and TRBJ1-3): EAGVVQSPRYKIIEKKQPVAFWCNPISGHNTLYWYLQNLGQGPELLIRYENEEAVDDSQLPKDRFSAERLKGVDSTLKIQPAELGDSAVYLCASSPPGQGGTIYFGEGSWLTVV.

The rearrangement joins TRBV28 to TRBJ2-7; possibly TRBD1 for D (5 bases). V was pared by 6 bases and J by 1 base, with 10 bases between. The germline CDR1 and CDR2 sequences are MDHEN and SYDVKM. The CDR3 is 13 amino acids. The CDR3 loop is CASRTAGSYEQYF. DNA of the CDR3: TGTGCCAGCAGGACAGCCGGTTCCTACGAGCAGTACTTC.

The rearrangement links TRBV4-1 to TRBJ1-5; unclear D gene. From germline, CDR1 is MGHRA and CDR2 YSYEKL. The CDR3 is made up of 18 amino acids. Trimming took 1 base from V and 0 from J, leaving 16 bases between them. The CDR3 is CASSQGYQDGVSNQPQHF. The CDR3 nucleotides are TGCGCCAGCAGCCAAGGATACCAAGACGGGGTTAGCAATCAGCCCCAGCATTTT.

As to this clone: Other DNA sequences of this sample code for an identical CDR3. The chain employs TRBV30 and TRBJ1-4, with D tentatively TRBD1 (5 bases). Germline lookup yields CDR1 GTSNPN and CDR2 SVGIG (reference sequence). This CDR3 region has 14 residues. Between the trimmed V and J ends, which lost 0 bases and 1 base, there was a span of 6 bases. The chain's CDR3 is CAWSVGGTNEKLFF. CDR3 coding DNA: TGTGCCTGGAGTGTGGGGGGAACTAATGAAAAACTGTTTTTT.

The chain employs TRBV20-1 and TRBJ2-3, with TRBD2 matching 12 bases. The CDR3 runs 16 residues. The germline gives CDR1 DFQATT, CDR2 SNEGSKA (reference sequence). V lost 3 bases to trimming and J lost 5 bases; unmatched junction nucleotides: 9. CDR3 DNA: TGCAGTGCTAGTAGAGTGACTAGCGGGAGCTTAGATACGCAGTATTTT. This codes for CSASRVTSGSLDTQYF.

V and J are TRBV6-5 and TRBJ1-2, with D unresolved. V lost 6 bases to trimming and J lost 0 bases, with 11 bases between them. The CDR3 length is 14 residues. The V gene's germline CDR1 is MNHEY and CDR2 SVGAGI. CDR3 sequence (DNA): TGTGCCAGCAGCCAACCCCCAGCTAACTATGGCTACACCTTC. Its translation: CASSQPPANYGYTF.

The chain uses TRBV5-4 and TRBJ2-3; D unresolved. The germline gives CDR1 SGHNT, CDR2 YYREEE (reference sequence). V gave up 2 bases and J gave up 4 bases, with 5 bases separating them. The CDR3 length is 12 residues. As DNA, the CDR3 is TGTGCCAGCAGCTTATCCGCAGATACGCAGTATTTT. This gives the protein CASSLSADTQYF. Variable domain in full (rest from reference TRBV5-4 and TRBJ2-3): ETGVTQSPTHLIKTRGQQVTLRCSSQSGHNTVSWYQQALGQGPQFIFQYYREEENGRGNFPPRFSGLQFPNYSSELNVNALELDDSALYLCASSLSADTQYFGPGTRLTVL.

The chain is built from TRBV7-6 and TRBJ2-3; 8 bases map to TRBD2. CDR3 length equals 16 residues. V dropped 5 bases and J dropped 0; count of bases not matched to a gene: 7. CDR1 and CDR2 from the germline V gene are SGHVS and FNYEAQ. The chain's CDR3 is CASSHEREISTDTQYF. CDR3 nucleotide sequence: TGTGCCAGCAGCCACGAGCGGGAGATTAGCACAGATACGCAGTATTTT. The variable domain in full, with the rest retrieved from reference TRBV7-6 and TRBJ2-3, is GAGVSQSPRYKVTKRGQDVALRCDPISGHVSLYWYRQALGQGPEFLTYFNYEAQQDKSGLPNDRFSAERPEGSISTLTIQRTEQRDSAMYRCASSHEREISTDTQYFGPGTRLTVL.

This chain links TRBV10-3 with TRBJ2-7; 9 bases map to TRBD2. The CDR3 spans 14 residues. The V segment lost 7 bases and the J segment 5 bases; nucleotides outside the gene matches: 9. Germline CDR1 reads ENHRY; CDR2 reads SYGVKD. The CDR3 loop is CAIKGLAGTNEQYF. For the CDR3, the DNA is TGTGCCATCAAGGGTCTAGCGGGGACTAACGAGCAGTACTTC.

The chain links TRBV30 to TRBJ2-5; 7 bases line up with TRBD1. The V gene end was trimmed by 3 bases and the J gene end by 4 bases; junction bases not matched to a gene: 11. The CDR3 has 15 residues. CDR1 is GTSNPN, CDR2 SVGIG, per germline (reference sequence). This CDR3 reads CAWSGINRGAETQYF. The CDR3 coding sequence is TGTGCCTGGAGCGGTATCAACAGGGGTGCAGAGACCCAGTACTTC.

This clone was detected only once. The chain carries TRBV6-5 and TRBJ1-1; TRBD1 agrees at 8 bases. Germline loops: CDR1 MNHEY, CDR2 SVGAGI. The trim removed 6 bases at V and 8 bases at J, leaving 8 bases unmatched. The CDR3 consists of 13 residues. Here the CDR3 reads CASSRPQGAEAFF. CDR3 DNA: TGTGCCAGCAGCCGCCCCCAGGGGGCAGAAGCTTTCTTT.

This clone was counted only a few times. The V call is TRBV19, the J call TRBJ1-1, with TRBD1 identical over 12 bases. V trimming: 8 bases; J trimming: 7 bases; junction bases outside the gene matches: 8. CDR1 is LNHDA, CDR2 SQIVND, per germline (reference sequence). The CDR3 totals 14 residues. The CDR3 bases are TGTGCCAGTCAGGGGACAGGGGGCATCAGTGAAGCTTTCTTT. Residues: CASQGTGGISEAFF.

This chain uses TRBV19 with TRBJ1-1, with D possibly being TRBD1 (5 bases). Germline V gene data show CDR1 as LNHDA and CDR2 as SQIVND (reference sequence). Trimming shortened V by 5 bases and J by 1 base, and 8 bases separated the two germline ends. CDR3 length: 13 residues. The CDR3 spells CASSLTENTEAFF. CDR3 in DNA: TGTGCCAGTAGTCTGACAGAGAACACTGAAGCTTTCTTT.

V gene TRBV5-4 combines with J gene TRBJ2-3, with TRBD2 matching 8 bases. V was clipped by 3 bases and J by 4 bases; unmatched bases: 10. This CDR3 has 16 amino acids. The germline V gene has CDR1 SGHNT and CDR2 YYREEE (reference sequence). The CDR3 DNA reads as TGTGCCAGCAGCTGGATATTAGCGGGGTCGGCAGATACGCAGTATTTT. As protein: CASSWILAGSADTQYF.

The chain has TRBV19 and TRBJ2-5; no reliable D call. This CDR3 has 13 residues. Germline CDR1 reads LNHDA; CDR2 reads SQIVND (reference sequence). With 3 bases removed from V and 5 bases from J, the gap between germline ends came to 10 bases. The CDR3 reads CASSMLAEETQYF. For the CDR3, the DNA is TGTGCCAGTAGTATGTTAGCAGAGGAGACCCAGTACTTC.

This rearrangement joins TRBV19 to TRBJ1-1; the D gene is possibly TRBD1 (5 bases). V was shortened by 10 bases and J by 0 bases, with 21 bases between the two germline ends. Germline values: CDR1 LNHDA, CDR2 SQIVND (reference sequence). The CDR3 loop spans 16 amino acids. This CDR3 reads CAIWSGIGSLNTEAFF. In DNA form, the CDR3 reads TGTGCCATCTGGTCAGGGATCGGTTCTCTGAACACTGAAGCTTTCTTT. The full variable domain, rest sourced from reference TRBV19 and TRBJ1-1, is DGGITQSPKYLFRKEGQNVTLSCEQNLNHDAMYWYRQDPGQGLRLIYYSQIVNDFQKGDIAEGYSVSREKKESFPLTVTSAQKNPTAFYLCAIWSGIGSLNTEAFFGQGTRLTVV.

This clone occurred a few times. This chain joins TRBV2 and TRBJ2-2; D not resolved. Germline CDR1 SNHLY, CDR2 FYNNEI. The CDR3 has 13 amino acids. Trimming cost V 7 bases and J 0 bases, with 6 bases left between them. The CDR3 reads CASTGANTGELFF. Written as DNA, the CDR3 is TGTGCCAGCACCGGAGCGAACACCGGGGAGCTGTTTTTT.

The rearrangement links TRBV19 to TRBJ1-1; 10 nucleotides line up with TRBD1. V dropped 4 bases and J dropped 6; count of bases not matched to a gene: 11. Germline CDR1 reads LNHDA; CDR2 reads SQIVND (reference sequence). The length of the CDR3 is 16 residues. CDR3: CASSSRRGTGVSEAFF. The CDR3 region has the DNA TGTGCCAGTAGTAGCCGAAGGGGGACAGGGGTATCTGAAGCTTTCTTT.